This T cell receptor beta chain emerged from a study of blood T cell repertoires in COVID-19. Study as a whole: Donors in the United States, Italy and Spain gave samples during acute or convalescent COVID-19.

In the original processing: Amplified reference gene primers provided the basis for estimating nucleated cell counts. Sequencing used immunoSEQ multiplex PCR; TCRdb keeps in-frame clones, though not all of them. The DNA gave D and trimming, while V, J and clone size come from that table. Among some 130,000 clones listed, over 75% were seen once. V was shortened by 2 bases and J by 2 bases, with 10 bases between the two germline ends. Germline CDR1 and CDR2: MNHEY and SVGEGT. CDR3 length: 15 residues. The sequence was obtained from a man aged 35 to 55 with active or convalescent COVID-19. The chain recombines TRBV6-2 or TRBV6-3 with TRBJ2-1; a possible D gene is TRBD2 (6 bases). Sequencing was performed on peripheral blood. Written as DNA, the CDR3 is TGTGCCAGCAGTTACGGTAGGACTACCTACAATGAGCAGTTCTTC. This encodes CASSYGRTTYNEQFF.